This T cell receptor beta chain emerged from a study of T-cell memory formation after mild COVID-19 (dated by TCRdb to the early 2020s). Study-level background: Most TCR sequence clusters were specific to one of the two donors. In two donors, T-cell clones that expanded and contracted after mild COVID-19 were followed by sequencing TCRalpha and TCRbeta repertoires longitudinally. The cohort comprised two young, previously healthy adult volunteers, one female and one male.

Ficoll-Paque density gradient centrifugation was used to isolate PBMCs. As to this clonotype: This receptor's antigen is unknown. No much larger clone exists at a distance of one base, and base qualities are not known.

Points the paper makes about the study in general: Only two mild cases were covered by the study, and larger cohorts that include severe cases with pre-infection samples were considered necessary. Contracting CD4+ clones turned up mainly in the CM and EM memory subsets, whereas EMRA was where CD8+ clones were enriched. Whether the second-wave clones peaking on day 37 were SARS-CoV-2 specific was not confirmed. Clones contracting from day 15 to 85 had balanced CD4/CD8 phenotypes, while a second wave expanding from day 15 to 37 was biased towards CD4+. Some responding clones were found in pre-infection memory, which suggests that pre-existing cross-reactive memory T cells took part in the SARS-CoV-2 response.

The CDR3 spans 14 residues, from the cysteine through the phenylalanine. Only the CDR3 DNA stays, 42 bases, in frame from base 1. Based on the germline V gene, the CDR1 and CDR2 sequences are KGHSH and LQKENI. Cut back by 2 bases and 2 bases, the V and J ends lie 10 bases apart. TCRdb names Illumina NovaSeq 6000 as the instrument used. TCRalpha and TCRbeta cDNA libraries were constructed by 5'RACE with constant-segment primers, with sample barcodes and unique molecular identifiers being introduced. Trizol reagent was used to extract RNA from every sample. Amplification of the libraries took two PCR steps, and the second step added a second sample barcode plus Illumina TruSeq adapters. Libraries were sequenced on an Illumina NovaSeq with 2 x 150 bp paired-end reads. As for the original processing: The reads were demultiplexed and collapsed into UMI-guided consensus sequences using migec v1.2.7. Using mixcr v2.1.11, UMI consensuses were aligned to TRA and TRB V and J templates and then assembled into clonotypes. A clonotype was counted as expanded or contracted only if both edgeR and NoisET called the change significant, with noise models trained on biological replicates. edgeR calls used a false discovery rate-adjusted p below 0.01 and a log2 fold-change threshold of 1. As an exploratory analysis of dynamics, max-normalized trajectories of the 1000 most abundant clonotypes were examined with PCA combined with hierarchical clustering. The CD4 or CD8 phenotype of responding clones was assigned using the separately sequenced CD4+ and CD8+ repertoires. The raw public data were reprocessed by TCRdb itself: fastp quality trimming at Q25, MiXCR clonotype calling, in-frame beta chains only. Every entry covers one CDR3 protein and lists the most common genes and DNA from its rows. These V and J calls originate from TCRdb's pipeline instead of the authors' own analysis. The sample records approximately 410,000 distinct CDR3 sequences, more than 20% of which are singletons. Around 13% of the sample lies in the top ten.

Sequencing used PBMCs or a T cell subset sorted from them (not recorded which). This receptor was identified in an adult woman who had mild COVID-19 (a few samples of this study predate the infection). The sample titles of this study are shuffled in the database, so cell type and time point are left out; the donor was told from shared clones. The chain links TRBV18 with TRBJ2-7, and perhaps TRBD1 as D gene, on 6 matching bases. The sequenced DNA is TGTGCCAGCTCACCATGGACAGAAGCCTACGAGCAGTACTTC. The resulting protein is CASSPWTEAYEQYF.